Listed below are T cell receptor beta chains from one sample, sequenced in a study of T cells in localized non-small cell lung cancer. Measured with immunoSEQ multiplex PCR; TCRdb has only the in-frame clones, and not every one. The sample shows approximately 83,000 clones, roughly 93% of them seen only once. Sequenced material: PBMCs, taken before any cancer treatment. The source of these receptors is a woman aged 35-75 years with stage II squamous cell lung carcinoma. The CDR3 runs from the conserved cysteine through the conserved F or W. Fields, in order: V gene, J gene, CDR3 protein.

V: TRBV5-1
J: TRBJ2-4
CDR3: CASSIGTSGGGNIQYF

V: TRBV28
J: TRBJ1-2
CDR3: CASTQGGGQGDGYTF

V: TRBV19
J: TRBJ2-5
CDR3: CASSPDRVTETQYF

V: TRBV6-1
J: TRBJ1-1
CDR3: CASSESLGWAGGRTEAFF

V: TRBV6-5
J: TRBJ2-1
CDR3: CASSHPTGYNEQFF

V: TRBV10-3
J: TRBJ2-5
CDR3: CAIAWRVGETQYF

V: TRBV7-8
J: TRBJ1-1
CDR3: CASSSRQGGNTEAFF

V: TRBV28
J: TRBJ1-1
CDR3: CATRRGGRTEAFF

V: TRBV11-2
J: TRBJ2-1
CDR3: CASSLGYYEQFF

V: TRBV27
J: TRBJ2-1
CDR3: CASIRAGGNEQFF

V: TRBV9
J: TRBJ2-2
CDR3: CASSARTGTGELFF

V: TRBV7-2
J: TRBJ1-1
CDR3: CASKTRSNTEAFF

V: TRBV5-1
J: TRBJ2-3
CDR3: CASSLGERSTDTQYF

V: TRBV1
J: TRBJ2-7
CDR3: CTSSHLAGYEQYF

V: TRBV29-1
J: TRBJ1-1
CDR3: CSVGGGTGSSEAFF

V: TRBV6-1
J: TRBJ1-5
CDR3: CASSEGRVNQPQHF

V: TRBV4-1
J: TRBJ2-5
CDR3: CASSQESARREQYF

V: TRBV5-1
J: TRBJ1-2
CDR3: CASSLADREEYTF

V: TRBV6-1
J: TRBJ2-7
CDR3: CASTRDRGLYEQYF

V: TRBV5-1
J: TRBJ2-1
CDR3: CASSLRLAANEQFF

V: TRBV6-5
J: TRBJ1-3
CDR3: CASSPAGPGNTIYF

V: TRBV7-8
J: TRBJ2-5
CDR3: CASSLAWLGLAGGETQYF

V: TRBV29-1
J: TRBJ1-1
CDR3: CSDRDTEAFF

V: TRBV6-1
J: TRBJ2-7
CDR3: CASKLVEQYF

V: TRBV6-4
J: TRBJ2-6
CDR3: CASSLAQGAGNVLTF

V: TRBV30
J: TRBJ1-2
CDR3: CACSSGGGYTF

V: TRBV4-2
J: TRBJ2-5
CDR3: CASSRQAGGAETQYF

V: TRBV5-6
J: TRBJ2-5
CDR3: CASSLFWGQGETQYF

V: TRBV5-6
J: TRBJ2-7
CDR3: CASSGASYEQYF

V: TRBV9
J: TRBJ2-6
CDR3: CASSDELAQISGANVLTF

V: TRBV19
J: TRBJ2-1
CDR3: CASRPGQGGREQFF

V: TRBV19
J: TRBJ1-1
CDR3: CASRIYRGPGLSTEAFF

V: TRBV6-1
J: TRBJ2-7
CDR3: CASPPEGTSYEQYF

V: TRBV2
J: TRBJ2-1
CDR3: CASLPVAYNEQFF

V: TRBV6-4
J: TRBJ2-3
CDR3: CASSDTLAADTQYF